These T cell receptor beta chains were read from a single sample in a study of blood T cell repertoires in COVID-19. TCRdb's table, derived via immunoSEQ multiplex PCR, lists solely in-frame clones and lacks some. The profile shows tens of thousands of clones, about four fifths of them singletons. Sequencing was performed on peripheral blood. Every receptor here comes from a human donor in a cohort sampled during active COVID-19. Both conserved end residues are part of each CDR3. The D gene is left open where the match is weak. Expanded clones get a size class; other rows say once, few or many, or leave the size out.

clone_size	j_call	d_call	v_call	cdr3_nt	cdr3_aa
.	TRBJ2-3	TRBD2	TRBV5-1	TGCGCCAGCAGCTTAGTATTAGCGGGAGCAGCAGATACGCAGTATTTT	CASSLVLAGAADTQYF
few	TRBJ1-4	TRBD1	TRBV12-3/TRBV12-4	TGTGCCAGCAGCTTGACAGGGACGGAAAAACTGTTTTTT	CASSLTGTEKLFF
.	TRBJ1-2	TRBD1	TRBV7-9	TGTGCCAGCAGCTACGACAGGGGTGCTTGGGGCTACACCTTC	CASSYDRGAWGYTF
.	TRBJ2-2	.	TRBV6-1	TGTGCCAGCAGTGAATTTCAGGTCGCGAACACCGGGGAGCTGTTTTTT	CASSEFQVANTGELFF
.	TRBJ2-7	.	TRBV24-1	TGTGCCACCAGTGATGCGGGGCGGTACGAGCAGTACTTC	CATSDAGRYEQYF
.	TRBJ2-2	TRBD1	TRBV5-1	TGCGCCAGCAGCTTGGCCCAGGGGGCCGGGGAGCTGTTTTTT	CASSLAQGAGELFF
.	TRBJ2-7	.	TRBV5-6	TGTGCCAGCAGCGAAGGGGCCGTTCACTACGAGCAGTACTTC	CASSEGAVHYEQYF
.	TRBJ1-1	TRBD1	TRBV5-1	TGCGCCAGCAGCGCGGGACAGGGGACGAACACTGAAGCTTTCTTT	CASSAGQGTNTEAFF
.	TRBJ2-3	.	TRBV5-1	TGCGCCAGCAGCTTGGTTCGAGATACGCAGTATTTT	CASSLVRDTQYF
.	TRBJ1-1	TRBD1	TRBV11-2	TGTGCCAGCAGCTTAGTTGTCGGGCAGGGGGACACTGAAGCTTTCTTT	CASSLVVGQGDTEAFF
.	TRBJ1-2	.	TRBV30	TGTGCCTGGAGGGATCGGGGAGGGAATACCTATGGCTACACCTTC	CAWRDRGGNTYGYTF
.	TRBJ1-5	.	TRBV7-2	TGTGCCAGCAGCTCTCAAACAGGCCCCGGTTCGCCCCAGCATTTT	CASSSQTGPGSPQHF
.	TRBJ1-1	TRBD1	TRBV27	TGTGCCACCCGAATCAGACAGGGTATGAACACTGAAGCTTTCTTT	CATRIRQGMNTEAFF
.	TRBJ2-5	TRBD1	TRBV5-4	TGTGCCAGCAGCATACGACAGGGTCAGACCCAGTACTTC	CASSIRQGQTQYF
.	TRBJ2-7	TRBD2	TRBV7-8	TGTGCCAGCAGCTTAGGGCTAGCGGGGAATTACGAGCAGTACTTC	CASSLGLAGNYEQYF
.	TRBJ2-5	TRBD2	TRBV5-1	TGCGCCAGCAGTTACAGCGGGGGGGCCAACCAAGAGACCCAGTACTTC	CASSYSGGANQETQYF
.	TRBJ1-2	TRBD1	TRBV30	TGTGCCTGGCGAGACGGGACAGGGACGGTGACCTATGGCTACACCTTC	CAWRDGTGTVTYGYTF
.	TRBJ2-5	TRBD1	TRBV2	TGTGCCAGCAGCCGGGACAGGGGGCAAGAGACCCAGTACTTC	CASSRDRGQETQYF
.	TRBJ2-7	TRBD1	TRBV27	TGTGCCAGCACCCGTTGGGGGACAGGGTCTGTATACGAGCAGTACTTC	CASTRWGTGSVYEQYF
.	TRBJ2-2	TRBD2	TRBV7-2	TGTGCCAGCAGCCCAAGACTAGCGGGGGGCTACATGAACACCGGGGAGCTGTTTTTT	CASSPRLAGGYMNTGELFF